This TCR beta chain derives from a study of blood T cell repertoires in COVID-19. Trimming took 4 bases from V and 1 from J; bases not matched to a gene: 11. This CDR3 has 16 amino acids. Germline V gene lookup returns CDR1 SGHRS and CDR2 YFSETQ. TCRdb keeps only in-frame clones here, not all; method: immunoSEQ multiplex PCR. The top ten hold under 3% of the sample, which has some 180,000 clones, approximately 86% seen once. This sequence was found in a woman aged 80 or over with COVID-19, enrolled during active disease. This chain uses TRBV5-1 with TRBJ2-7; 7 bases match TRBD2. Sequencing input: peripheral blood. CDR3 in amino acids: CASSHGGVLGSYEQYF. CDR3 DNA sequence: TGCGCCAGCAGCCATGGGGGGGTCCTGGGGTCCTACGAGCAGTACTTC.